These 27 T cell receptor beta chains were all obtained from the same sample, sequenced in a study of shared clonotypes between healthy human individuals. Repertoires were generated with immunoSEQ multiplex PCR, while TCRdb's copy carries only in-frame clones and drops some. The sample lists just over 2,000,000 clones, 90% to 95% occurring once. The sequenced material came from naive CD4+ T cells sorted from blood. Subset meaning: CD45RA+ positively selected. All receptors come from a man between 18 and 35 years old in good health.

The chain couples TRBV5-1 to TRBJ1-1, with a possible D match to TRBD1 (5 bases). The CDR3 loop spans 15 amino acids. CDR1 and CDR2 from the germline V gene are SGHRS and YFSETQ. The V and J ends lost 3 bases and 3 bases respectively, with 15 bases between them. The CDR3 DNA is TGCGCCAGCAGCTCGTTCGGGGGAACGGACACTGAAGCTTTCTTT. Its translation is CASSSFGGTDTEAFF.

For the CDR3, the DNA is TGTGCCAGCAGTAGAACCCGACTAGGGTCCTACGAGCAGTACTTC. Translating gives CASSRTRLGSYEQYF. This chain joins TRBV6-5 and TRBJ2-7; D possibly corresponds to TRBD2 (6 bases). CDR1 MNHEY and CDR2 SVGAGI come from the germline V gene. With 5 bases removed from V and 1 base from J, the gap between germline ends came to 15 bases. The CDR3 consists of 15 residues.

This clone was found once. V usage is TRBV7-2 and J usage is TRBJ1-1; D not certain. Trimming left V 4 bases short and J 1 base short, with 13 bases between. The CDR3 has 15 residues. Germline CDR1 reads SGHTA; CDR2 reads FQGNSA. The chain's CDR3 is CASSSSPNANTEAFF. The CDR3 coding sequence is TGTGCCAGCAGCTCAAGCCCTAACGCGAACACTGAAGCTTTCTTT.

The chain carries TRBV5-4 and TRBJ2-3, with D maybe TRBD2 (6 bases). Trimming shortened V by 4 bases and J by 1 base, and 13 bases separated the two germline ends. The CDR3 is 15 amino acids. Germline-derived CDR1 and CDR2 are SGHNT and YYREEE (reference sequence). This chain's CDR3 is CASSLSGGGTDTQYF. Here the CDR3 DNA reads TGTGCCAGCAGCCTATCGGGCGGGGGCACAGATACGCAGTATTTT.

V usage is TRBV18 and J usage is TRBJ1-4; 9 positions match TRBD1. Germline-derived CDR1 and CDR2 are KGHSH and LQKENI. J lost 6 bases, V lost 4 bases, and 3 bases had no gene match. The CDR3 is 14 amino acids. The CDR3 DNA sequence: TGTGCCAGCTCACAACAGGGGGCGCATGAAAAACTGTTTTTT. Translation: CASSQQGAHEKLFF.

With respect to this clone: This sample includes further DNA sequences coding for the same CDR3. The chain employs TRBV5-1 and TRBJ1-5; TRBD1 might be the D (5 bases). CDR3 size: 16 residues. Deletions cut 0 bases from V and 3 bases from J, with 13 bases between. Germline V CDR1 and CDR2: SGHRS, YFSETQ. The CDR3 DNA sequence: TGCGCCAGCAGCTTGGATGGGGCATCGTCCAATCAGCCCCAGCATTTT. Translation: CASSLDGASSNQPQHF.

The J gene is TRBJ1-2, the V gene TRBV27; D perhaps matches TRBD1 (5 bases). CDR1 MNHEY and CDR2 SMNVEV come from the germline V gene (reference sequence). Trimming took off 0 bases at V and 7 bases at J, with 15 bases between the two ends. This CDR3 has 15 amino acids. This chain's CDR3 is CASSLSIPGPGGYTF. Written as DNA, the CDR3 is TGTGCCAGCAGTTTATCAATCCCGGGGCCAGGTGGCTACACCTTC.

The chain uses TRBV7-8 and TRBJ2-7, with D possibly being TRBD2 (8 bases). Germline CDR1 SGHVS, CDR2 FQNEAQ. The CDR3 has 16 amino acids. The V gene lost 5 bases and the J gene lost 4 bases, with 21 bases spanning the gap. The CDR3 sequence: CASSRAAGGQYYEQYF. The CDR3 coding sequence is TGTGCCAGCAGCCGAGCCGCGGGGGGACAGTATTACGAGCAGTACTTC.

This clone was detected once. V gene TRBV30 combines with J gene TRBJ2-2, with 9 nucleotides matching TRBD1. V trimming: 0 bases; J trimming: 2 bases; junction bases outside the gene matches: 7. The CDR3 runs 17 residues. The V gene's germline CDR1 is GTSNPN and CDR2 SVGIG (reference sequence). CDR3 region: CAWSVPWGQGNTGELFF. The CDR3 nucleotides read TGTGCCTGGAGTGTACCCTGGGGACAGGGTAACACCGGGGAGCTGTTTTTT.

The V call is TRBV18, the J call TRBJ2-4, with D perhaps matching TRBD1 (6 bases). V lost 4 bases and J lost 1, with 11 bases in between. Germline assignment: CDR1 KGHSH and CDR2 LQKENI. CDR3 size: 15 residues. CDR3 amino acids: CASSLRDNAKNIQYF. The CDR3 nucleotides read TGTGCCAGCTCACTCCGGGACAATGCCAAAAACATTCAGTACTTC.

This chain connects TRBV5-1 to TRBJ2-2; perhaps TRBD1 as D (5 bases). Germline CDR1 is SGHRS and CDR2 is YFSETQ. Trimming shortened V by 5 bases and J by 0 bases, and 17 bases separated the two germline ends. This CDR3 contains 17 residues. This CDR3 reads CASSPLPRVANTGELFF. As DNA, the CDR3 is TGCGCCAGCAGTCCCCTCCCCAGGGTGGCGAACACCGGGGAGCTGTTTTTT.

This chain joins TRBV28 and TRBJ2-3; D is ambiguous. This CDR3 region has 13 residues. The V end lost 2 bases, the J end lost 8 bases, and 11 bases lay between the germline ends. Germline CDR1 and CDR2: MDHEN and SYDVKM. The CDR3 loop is CASSLPLPGTQYF. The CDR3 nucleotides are TGTGCCAGCAGTTTACCTCTCCCGGGTACGCAGTATTTT.

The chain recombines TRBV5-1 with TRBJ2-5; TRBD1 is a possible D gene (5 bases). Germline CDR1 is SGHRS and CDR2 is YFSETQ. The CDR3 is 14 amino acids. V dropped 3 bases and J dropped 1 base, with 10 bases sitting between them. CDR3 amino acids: CASSSWTPQETQYF. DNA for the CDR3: TGCGCCAGCAGCTCCTGGACACCCCAAGAGACCCAGTACTTC.

The CDR3 DNA reads as TGTGCCAGCAGCTTGAAAGCGGGAGGGCCTAATGAGCAGTTCTTC. Its translation: CASSLKAGGPNEQFF. The chain couples TRBV7-2 to TRBJ2-1, with 10 bases identical to TRBD2. CDR1 and CDR2 (germline): SGHTA, FQGNSA. This CDR3 has 15 amino acids. The junction had 6 bases not matched to a gene; V was cut back by 3 bases and J by 7 bases.

In DNA, the CDR3 is TGTGCCATCAGTGGGGACAGGAAGAACTATGGCTACACCTTC. Translated, it gives CAISGDRKNYGYTF. V usage is TRBV10-3 and J usage is TRBJ1-2, with 8 bases identical to TRBD1. The germline V gene has CDR1 ENHRY and CDR2 SYGVKD. Trimming took 4 bases from V and 2 from J; bases not matched to a gene: 3. This CDR3 is 14 amino acids long.

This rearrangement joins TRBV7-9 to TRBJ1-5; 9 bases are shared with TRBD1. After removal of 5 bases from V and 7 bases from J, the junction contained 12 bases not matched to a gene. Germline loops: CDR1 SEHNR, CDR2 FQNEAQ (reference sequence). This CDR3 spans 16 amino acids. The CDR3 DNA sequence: TGTGCCAGCAGCCGCGGATGGGACAGGGAGGAGCAGCCCCAGCATTTT. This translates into CASSRGWDREEQPQHF.

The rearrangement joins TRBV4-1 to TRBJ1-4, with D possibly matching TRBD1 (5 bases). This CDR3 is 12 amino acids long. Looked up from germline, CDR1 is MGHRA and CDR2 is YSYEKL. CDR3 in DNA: TGCGCATCGGAGGGGCTAGGGGAAAAACTGTTTTTT. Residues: CASEGLGEKLFF.

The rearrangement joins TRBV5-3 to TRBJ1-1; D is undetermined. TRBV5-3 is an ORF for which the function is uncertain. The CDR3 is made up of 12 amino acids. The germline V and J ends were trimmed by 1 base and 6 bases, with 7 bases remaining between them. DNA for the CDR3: TGTGCCAGAAGCTTGTGGCCGCCTGAAGCTTTCTTT. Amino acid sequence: CARSLWPPEAFF.

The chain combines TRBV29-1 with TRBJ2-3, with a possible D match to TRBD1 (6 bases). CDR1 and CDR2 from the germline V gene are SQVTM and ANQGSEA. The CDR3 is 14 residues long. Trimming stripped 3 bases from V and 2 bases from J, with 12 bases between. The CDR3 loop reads CSVETGFNTDTQYF. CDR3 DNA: TGCAGCGTTGAGACAGGTTTTAACACAGATACGCAGTATTTT.

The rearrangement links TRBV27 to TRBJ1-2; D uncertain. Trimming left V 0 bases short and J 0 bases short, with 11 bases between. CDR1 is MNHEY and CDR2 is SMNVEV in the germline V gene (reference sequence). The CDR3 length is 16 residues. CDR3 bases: TGTGCCAGCAGTTTATCGGCAGCGCAATCTAACTATGGCTACACCTTC. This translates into CASSLSAAQSNYGYTF.

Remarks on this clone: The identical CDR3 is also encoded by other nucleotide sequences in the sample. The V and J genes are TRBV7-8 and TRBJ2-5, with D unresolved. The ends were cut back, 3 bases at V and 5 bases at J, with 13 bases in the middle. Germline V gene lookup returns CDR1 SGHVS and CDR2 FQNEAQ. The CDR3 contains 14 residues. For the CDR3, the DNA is TGTGCCAGCAGCTTGCGGCCCCCCGGGGAGACCCAGTACTTC. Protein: CASSLRPPGETQYF.

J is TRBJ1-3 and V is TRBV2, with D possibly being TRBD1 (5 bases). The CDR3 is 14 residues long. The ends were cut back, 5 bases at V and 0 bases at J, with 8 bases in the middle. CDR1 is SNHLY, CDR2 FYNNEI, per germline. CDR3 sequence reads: CASSRDYSGNTIYF. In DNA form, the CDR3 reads TGTGCCAGCAGTAGGGACTACTCTGGAAACACCATATATTTT. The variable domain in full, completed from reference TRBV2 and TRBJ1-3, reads EPEVTQTPSHQVTQMGQEVILRCVPISNHLYFYWYRQILGQKVEFLVSFYNNEISEKSEIFDDQFSVERPDGSNFTLKIRSTKLEDSAMYFCASSRDYSGNTIYFGEGSWLTVV.

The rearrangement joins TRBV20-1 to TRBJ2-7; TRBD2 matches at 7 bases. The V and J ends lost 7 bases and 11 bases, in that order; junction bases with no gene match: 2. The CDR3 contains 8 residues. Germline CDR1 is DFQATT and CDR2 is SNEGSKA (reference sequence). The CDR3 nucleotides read TGCAGTGTGGCGGGGGAGTACTTC. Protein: CSVAGEYF.

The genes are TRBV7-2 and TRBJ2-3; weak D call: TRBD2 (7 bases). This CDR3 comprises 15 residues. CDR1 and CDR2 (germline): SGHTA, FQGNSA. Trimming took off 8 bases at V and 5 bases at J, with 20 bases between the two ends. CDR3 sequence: CASSFKGGQKDTQYF. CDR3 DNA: TGTGCCAGCTCCTTTAAGGGGGGGCAGAAAGATACGCAGTATTTT.

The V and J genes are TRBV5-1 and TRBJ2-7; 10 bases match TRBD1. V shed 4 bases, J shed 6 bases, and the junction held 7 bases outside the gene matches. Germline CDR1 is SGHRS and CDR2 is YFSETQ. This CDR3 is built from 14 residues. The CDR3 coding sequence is TGCGCCAGCAGCACCGGGACAGGGGTTGGCGAGCAGTACTTC. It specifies CASSTGTGVGEQYF.

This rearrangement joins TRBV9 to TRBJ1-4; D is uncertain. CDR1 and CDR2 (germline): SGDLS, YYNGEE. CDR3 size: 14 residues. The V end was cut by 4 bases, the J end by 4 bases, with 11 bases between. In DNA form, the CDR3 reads TGTGCCAGCAGCATAGGACGGGGTAATGAAAAACTGTTTTTT. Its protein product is CASSIGRGNEKLFF.

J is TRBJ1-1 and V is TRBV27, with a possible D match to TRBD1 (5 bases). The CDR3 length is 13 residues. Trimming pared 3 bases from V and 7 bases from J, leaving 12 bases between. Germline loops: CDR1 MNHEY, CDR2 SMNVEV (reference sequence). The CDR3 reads CASSFRGGVEAFF. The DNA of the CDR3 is TGTGCCAGCAGTTTCCGTGGAGGGGTTGAAGCTTTCTTT.